This T cell receptor beta chain came from a study of blood T cell repertoires in COVID-19. Across the study: Acute and convalescent COVID-19 specimens originated in the United States, Italy and Spain. In each case, the material was cDNA or gDNA derived from T cells, B-cell-depleted T cells, or PBMCs.

Original data processing: Reference gene primer amplification gave nucleated cell count estimates. The method was immunoSEQ multiplex PCR; TCRdb's version includes in-frame clones alone and lacks a portion of them. V, J and clone size derive from that table, while D and trimming were established from the DNA sequence. The table records some 150,000 clones, roughly 86% of them present only once. This clonotype was sampled from a woman aged 45-60 years with acute or convalescent COVID-19. The sample comprised peripheral blood.

CDR3: CSASVPSSGRANEQYF. As DNA, the CDR3 is TGCAGTGCTAGTGTCCCTTCTAGCGGGAGGGCCAACGAGCAGTACTTC. V and J are TRBV20-1 and TRBJ2-7, with 12 bases matching TRBD2. Unmatched junction bases numbered 11, after V lost 3 bases and J lost 5 bases. CDR3 length equals 16 residues. CDR1 DFQATT and CDR2 SNEGSKA come from the germline V gene (reference sequence).